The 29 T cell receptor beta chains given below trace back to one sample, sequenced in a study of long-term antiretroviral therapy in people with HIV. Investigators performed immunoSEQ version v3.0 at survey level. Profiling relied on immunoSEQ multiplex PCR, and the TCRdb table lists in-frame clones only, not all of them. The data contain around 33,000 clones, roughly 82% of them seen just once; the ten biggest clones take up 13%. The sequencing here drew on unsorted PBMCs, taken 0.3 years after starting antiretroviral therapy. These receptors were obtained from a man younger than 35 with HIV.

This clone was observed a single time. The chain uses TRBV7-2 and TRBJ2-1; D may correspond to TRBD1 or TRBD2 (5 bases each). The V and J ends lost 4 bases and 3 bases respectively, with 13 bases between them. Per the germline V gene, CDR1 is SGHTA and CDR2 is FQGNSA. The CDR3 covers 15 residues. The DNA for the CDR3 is TGTGCCAGCAGCTCCCGGGACCAACTCTACAATGAGCAGTTCTTC. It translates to CASSSRDQLYNEQFF.

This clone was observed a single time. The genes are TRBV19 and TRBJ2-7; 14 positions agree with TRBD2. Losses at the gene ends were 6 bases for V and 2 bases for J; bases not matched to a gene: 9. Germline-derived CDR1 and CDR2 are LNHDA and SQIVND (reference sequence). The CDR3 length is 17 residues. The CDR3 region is CASSRGLAGVWAYEQYF. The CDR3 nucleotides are TGTGCCAGTAGCAGGGGACTAGCGGGAGTTTGGGCCTACGAGCAGTACTTC.

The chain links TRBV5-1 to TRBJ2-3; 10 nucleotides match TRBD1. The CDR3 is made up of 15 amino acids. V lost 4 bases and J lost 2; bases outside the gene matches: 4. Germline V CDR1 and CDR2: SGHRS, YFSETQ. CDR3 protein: CASSPDRGYTDTQYF. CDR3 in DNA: TGCGCCAGCAGCCCGGACAGGGGGTACACAGATACGCAGTATTTT.

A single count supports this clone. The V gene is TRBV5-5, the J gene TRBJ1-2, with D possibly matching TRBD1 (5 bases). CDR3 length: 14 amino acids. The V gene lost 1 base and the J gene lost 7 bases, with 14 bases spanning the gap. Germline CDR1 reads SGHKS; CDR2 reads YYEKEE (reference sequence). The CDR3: CASSLLATDFGYTF. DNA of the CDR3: TGTGCCAGCAGCTTGCTGGCGACAGATTTTGGCTACACCTTC.

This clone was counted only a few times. The CDR3 coding sequence is TGTGCCAGCAGTGTAGGGGGGGCTGGCTACGAGCAGTACTTC. Residues: CASSVGGAGYEQYF. The V call is TRBV2, the J call TRBJ2-7, with D possibly matching TRBD2 (7 bases). Germline V gene data show CDR1 as SNHLY and CDR2 as FYNNEI. CDR3 length: 14 residues. The germline V and J ends were trimmed by 4 bases and 3 bases, with 13 bases remaining between them. Looking up the rest from reference TRBV2 and TRBJ2-7 gives the full variable domain: EPEVTQTPSHQVTQMGQEVILRCVPISNHLYFYWYRQILGQKVEFLVSFYNNEISEKSEIFDDQFSVERPDGSNFTLKIRSTKLEDSAMYFCASSVGGAGYEQYFGPGTRLTVT.

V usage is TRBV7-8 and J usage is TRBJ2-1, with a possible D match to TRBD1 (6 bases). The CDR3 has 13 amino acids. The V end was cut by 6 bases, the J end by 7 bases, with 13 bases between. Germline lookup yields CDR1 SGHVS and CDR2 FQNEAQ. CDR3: CASSPGTPNEQFF. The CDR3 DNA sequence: TGTGCCAGCAGTCCCGGGACACCAAATGAGCAGTTCTTC.

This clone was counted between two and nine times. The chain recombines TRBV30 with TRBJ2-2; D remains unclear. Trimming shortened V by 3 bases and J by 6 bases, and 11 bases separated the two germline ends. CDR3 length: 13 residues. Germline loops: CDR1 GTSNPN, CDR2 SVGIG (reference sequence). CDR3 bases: TGTGCCTGGAGCGAGACGATCCCCGGGGAGCTGTTTTTT. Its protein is CAWSETIPGELFF. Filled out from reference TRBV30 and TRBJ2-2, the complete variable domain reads SQTIHQWPATLVQPVGSPLSLECTVEGTSNPNLYWYRQAAGRGLQLLFYSVGIGQISSEVPQNLSASRPQDRQFILSSKKLLLSDSGFYLCAWSETIPGELFFGEGSRLTVL.

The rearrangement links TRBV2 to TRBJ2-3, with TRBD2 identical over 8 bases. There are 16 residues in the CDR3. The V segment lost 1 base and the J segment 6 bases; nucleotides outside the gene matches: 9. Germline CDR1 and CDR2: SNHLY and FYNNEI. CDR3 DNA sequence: TGTGCCAGCAGTGAAGGACGGGGGGGTGAGGCGGATACGCAGTATTTT. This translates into CASSEGRGGEADTQYF.

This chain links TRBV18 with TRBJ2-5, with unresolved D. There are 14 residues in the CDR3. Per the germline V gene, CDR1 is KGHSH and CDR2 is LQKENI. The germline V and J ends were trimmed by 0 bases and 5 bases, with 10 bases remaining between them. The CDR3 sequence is CASSPPSVTETQYF. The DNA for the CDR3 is TGTGCCAGCTCACCACCGTCTGTTACCGAGACCCAGTACTTC.

The CDR3 DNA reads TGTGCCAGCAGTTATGGACAGGACACATTTGGGAGGGAGCTGTTTTTT. It specifies CASSYGQDTFGRELFF. The chain uses TRBV6-5 and TRBJ2-2; 7 bases match TRBD1. This CDR3 spans 16 amino acids. The V gene's germline CDR1 is MNHEY and CDR2 SVGAGI. J gave up 9 bases and V 3 bases, and 13 bases lay outside the gene matches.

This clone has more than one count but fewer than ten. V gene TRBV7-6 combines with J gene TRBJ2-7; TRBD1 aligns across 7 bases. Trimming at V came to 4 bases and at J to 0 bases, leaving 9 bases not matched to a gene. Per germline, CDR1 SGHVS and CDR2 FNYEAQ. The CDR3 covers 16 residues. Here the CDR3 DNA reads TGTGCCAGCAGCTCCGCCGGGACAGATAACTCCTACGAGCAGTACTTC. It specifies CASSSAGTDNSYEQYF.

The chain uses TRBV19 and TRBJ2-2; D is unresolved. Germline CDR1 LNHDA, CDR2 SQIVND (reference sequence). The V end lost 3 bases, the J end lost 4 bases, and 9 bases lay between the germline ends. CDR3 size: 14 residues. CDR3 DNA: TGTGCCAGTAGTATTCTCGCGAGCACCGGGGAGCTGTTTTTT. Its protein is CASSILASTGELFF.

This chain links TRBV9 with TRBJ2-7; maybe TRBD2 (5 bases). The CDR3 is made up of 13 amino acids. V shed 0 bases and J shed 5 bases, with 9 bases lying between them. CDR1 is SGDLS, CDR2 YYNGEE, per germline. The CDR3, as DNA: TGTGCCAGCAGCGTAGGGAGCGGCCACGAGCAGTACTTC. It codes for CASSVGSGHEQYF.

CDR3 amino acids: CASSSWTGSSYEQYF. CDR3 DNA: TGTGCCAGCAGCTCCTGGACAGGGAGCTCCTACGAGCAGTACTTC. The V call is TRBV5-6, the J call TRBJ2-7, with 8 bases lining up with TRBD1. The V segment lost 3 bases and the J segment 0 bases; nucleotides outside the gene matches: 5. CDR3 length equals 15 residues. Germline CDR1 SGHDT, CDR2 YYEEEE. The whole variable domain, remainder taken from reference TRBV5-6 and TRBJ2-7, is DAGVTQSPTHLIKTRGQQVTLRCSPKSGHDTVSWYQQALGQGPQFIFQYYEEEERQRGNFPDRFSGHQFPNYSSELNVNALLLGDSALYLCASSSWTGSSYEQYFGPGTRLTVT.

CDR3 region: CASSLFGGLNTGELFF. DNA of the CDR3: TGTGCCAGCAGCTTGTTCGGGGGCCTTAACACCGGGGAGCTGTTTTTT. V gene TRBV5-4 combines with J gene TRBJ2-2, with D perhaps TRBD1 or TRBD2 (6 bases each). V was cut by 1 base and J by 2 bases, with 12 bases left in between. The CDR3 is 16 residues long. Germline V gene lookup returns CDR1 SGHNT and CDR2 YYREEE (reference sequence).

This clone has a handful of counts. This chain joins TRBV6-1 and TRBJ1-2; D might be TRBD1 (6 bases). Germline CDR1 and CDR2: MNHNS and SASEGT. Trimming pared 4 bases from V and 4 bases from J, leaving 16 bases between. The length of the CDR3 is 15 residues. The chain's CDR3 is CASSVGLGGSYGYTF. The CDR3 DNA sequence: TGTGCCAGCAGTGTGGGTCTCGGGGGCTCCTATGGCTACACCTTC.

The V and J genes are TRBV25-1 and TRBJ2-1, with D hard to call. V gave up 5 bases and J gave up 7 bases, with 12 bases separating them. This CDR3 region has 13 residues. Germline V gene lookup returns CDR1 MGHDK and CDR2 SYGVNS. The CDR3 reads CASSSGNENEQFF. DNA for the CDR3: TGTGCCAGCAGTTCTGGTAATGAGAATGAGCAGTTCTTC.

This CDR3 is CASSQGAEQYF. The DNA of the CDR3 is TGTGCCAGCAGTCAAGGGGCCGAGCAGTACTTC. This rearrangement joins TRBV6-6 to TRBJ2-7, with D perhaps TRBD1 (5 bases). The CDR3 is made up of 11 amino acids. V lost 5 bases and J lost 6, with 8 bases in between. Germline CDR1 reads MNHNY; CDR2 reads SVGAGI (reference sequence).

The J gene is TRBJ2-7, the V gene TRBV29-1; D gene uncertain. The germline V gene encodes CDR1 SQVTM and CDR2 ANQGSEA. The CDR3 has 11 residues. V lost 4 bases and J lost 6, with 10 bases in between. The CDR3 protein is CSVVSRGEQYF. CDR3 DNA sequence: TGCAGCGTTGTCTCTCGCGGCGAGCAGTACTTC.

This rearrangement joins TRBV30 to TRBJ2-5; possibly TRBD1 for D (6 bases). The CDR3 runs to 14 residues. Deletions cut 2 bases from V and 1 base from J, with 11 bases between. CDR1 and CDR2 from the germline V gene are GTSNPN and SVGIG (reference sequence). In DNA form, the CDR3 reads TGTGCCTGGAGTTTTTTGGACAGCCAAGAGACCCAGTACTTC. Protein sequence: CAWSFLDSQETQYF.

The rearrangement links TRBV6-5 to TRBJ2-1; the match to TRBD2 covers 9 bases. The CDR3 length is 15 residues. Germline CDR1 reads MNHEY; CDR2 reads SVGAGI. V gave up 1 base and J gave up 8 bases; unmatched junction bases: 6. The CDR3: CASSYFSGSGDEQFF. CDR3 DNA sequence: TGTGCCAGCAGTTACTTTAGCGGGAGTGGCGATGAGCAGTTCTTC.

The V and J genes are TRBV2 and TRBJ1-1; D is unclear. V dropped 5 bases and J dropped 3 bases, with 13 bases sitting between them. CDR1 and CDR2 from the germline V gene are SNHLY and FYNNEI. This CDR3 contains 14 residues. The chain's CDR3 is CASSRHTRDTEAFF. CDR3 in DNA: TGTGCCAGCAGTCGACATACGAGGGACACTGAAGCTTTCTTT.

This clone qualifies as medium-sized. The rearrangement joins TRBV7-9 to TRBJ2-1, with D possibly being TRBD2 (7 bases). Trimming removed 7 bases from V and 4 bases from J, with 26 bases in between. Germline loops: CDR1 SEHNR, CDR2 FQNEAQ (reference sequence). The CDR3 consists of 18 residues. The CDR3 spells CASTKGWGGPVLYNEQFF. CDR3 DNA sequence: TGTGCCAGCACCAAGGGGTGGGGGGGGCCGGTTCTATACAATGAGCAGTTCTTC.

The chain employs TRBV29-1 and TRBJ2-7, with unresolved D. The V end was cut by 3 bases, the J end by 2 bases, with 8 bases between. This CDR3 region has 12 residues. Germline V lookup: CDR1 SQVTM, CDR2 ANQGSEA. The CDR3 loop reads CSVELDAYEQYF. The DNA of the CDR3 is TGCAGCGTTGAGTTGGACGCCTACGAGCAGTACTTC.

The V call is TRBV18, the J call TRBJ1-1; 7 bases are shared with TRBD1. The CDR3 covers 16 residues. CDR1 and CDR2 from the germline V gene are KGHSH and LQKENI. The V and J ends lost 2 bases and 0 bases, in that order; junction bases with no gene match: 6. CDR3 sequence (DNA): TGTGCCAGCTCACCATCGTGGACAGGCTTGAACACTGAAGCTTTCTTT. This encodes CASSPSWTGLNTEAFF.

The CDR3 DNA is TGTGCCAGCAGCTTAGTTGACATGGCAGAGACCCCTGGAAACACCATATATTTT. It is translated as CASSLVDMAETPGNTIYF. The chain links TRBV7-9 to TRBJ1-3; no clear D gene. The V gene lost 1 base and the J gene lost 2 bases, with 18 bases spanning the gap. The CDR3 runs to 18 residues. Germline values: CDR1 SEHNR, CDR2 FQNEAQ (reference sequence).

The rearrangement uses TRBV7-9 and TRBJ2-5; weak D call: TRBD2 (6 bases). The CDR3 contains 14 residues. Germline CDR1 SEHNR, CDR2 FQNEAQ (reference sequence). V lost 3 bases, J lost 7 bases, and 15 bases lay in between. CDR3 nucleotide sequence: TGTGCCAGCAGCTTTGGAGGGGCGCAGGCGACCCAGTACTTC. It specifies CASSFGGAQATQYF.

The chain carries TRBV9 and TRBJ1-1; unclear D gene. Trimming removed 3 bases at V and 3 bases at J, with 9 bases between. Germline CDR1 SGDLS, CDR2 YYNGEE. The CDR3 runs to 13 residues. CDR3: CASSADGHTEAFF. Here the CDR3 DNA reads TGTGCCAGCAGCGCGGACGGGCACACTGAAGCTTTCTTT.

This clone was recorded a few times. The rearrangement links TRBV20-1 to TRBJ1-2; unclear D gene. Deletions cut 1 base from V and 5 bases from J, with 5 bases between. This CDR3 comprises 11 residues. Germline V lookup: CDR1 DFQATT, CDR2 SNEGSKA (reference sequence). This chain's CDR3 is CSARAAYGYTF. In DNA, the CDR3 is TGCAGTGCTAGAGCCGCTTATGGCTACACCTTC.